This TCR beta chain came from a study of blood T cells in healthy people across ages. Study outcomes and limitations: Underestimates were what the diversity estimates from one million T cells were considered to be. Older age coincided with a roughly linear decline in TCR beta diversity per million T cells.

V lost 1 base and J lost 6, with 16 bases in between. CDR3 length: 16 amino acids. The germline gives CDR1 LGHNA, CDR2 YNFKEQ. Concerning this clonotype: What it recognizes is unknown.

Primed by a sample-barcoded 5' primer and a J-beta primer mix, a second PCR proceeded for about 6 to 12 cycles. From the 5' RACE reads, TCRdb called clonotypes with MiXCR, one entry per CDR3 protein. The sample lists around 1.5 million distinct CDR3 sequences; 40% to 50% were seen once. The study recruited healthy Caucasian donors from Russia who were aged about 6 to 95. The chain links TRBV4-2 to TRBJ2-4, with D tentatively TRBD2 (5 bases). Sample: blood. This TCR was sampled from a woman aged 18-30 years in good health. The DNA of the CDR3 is TGTGCCAGCAGCCAAGCGGGCACTCCGGGGATAAACATTCAGTACTTC. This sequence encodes CASSQAGTPGINIQYF.